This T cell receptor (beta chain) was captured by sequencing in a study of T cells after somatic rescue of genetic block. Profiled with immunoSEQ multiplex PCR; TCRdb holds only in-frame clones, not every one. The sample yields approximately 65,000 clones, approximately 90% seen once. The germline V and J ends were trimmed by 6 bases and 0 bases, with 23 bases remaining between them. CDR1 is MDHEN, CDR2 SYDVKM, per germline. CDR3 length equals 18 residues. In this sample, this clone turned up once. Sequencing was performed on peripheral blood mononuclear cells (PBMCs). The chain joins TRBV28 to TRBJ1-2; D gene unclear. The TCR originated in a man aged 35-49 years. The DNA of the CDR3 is TGTGCCAGCAGCCCATCCTTGTCCTGGGCAGCCGCTAACTATGGCTACACCTTC. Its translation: CASSPSLSWAAANYGYTF.